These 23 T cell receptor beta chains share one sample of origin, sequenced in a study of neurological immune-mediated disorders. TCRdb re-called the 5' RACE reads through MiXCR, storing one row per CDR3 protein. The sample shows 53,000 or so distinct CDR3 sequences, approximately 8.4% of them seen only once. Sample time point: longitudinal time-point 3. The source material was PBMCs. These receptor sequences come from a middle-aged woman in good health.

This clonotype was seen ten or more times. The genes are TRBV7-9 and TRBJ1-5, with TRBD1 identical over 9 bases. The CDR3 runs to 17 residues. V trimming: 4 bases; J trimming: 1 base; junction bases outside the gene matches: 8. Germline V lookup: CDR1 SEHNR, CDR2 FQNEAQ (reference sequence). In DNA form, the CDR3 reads TGTGCCAGCAGCTCATCTGTAGGGACAGGGAGCAATCAGCCCCAGCATTTT. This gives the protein CASSSSVGTGSNQPQHF.

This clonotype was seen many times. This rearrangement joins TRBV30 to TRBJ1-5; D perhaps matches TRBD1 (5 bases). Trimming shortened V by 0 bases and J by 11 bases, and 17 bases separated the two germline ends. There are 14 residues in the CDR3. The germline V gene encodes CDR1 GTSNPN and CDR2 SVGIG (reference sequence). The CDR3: CAWSVHQGPWSQHF. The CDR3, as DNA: TGTGCCTGGAGTGTACACCAGGGCCCATGGTCCCAGCATTTT.

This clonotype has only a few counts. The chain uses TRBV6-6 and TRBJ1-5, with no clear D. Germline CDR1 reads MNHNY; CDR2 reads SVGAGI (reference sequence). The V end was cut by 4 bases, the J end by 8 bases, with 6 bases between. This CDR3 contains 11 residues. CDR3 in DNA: TGTGCCAGCAGTTCGCACGAGCCCCAGCATTTT. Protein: CASSSHEPQHF.

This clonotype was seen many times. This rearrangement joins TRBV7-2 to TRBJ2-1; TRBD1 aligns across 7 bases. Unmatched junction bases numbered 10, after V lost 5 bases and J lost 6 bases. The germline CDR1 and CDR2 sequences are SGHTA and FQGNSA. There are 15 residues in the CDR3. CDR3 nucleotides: TGTGCCAGCAGCGTTGTAGGGGGCGCAGCCAATGAGCAGTTCTTC. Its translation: CASSVVGGAANEQFF.

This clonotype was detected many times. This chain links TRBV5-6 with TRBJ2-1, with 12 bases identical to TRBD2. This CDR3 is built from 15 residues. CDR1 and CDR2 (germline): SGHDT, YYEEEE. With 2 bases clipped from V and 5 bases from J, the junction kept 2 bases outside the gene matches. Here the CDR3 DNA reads TGTGCCAGCAGCTTTTGGACTAGCGGGGACAATGAGCAGTTCTTC. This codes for CASSFWTSGDNEQFF. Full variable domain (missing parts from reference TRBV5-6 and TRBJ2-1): DAGVTQSPTHLIKTRGQQVTLRCSPKSGHDTVSWYQQALGQGPQFIFQYYEEEERQRGNFPDRFSGHQFPNYSSELNVNALLLGDSALYLCASSFWTSGDNEQFFGPGTRLTVL.

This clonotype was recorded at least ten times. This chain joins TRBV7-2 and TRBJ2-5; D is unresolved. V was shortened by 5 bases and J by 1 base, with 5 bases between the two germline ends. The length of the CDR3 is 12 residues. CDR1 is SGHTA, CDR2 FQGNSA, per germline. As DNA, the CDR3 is TGTGCCAGCAGCAGTATCCAAGAGACCCAGTACTTC. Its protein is CASSSIQETQYF.

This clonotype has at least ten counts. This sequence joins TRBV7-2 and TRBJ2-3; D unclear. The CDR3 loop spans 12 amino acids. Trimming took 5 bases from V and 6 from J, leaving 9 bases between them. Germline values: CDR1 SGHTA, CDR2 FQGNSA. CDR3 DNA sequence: TGTGCCAGCAGCCCTCAATACGATACGCAGTATTTT. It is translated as CASSPQYDTQYF.

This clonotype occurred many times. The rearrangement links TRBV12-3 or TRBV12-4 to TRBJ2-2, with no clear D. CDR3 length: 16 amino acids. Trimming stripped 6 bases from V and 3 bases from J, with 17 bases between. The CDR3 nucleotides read TGTGCCAGCAGCCCACACGGGCGGTCGGACACCGGGGAGCTGTTTTTT. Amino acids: CASSPHGRSDTGELFF.

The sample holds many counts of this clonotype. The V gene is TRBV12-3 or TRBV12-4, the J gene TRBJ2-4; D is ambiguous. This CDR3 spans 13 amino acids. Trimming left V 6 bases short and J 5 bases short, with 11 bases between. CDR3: CASRARWENIQYF. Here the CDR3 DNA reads TGTGCCAGCAGAGCTCGGTGGGAAAACATTCAGTACTTC.

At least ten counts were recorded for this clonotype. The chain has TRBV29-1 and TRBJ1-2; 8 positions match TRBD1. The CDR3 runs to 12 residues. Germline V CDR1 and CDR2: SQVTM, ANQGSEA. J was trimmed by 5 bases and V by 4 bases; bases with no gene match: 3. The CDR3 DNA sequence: TGCAGCGTTGCGACAGGGGTGTATGGCTACACCTTC. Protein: CSVATGVYGYTF.

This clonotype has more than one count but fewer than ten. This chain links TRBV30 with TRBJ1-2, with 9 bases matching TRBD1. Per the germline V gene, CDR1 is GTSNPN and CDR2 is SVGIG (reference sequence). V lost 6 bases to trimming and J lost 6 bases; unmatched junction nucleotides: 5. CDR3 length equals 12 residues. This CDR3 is CACTGTGHGYTF. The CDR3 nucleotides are TGTGCCTGCACCGGGACAGGGCATGGCTACACCTTC.

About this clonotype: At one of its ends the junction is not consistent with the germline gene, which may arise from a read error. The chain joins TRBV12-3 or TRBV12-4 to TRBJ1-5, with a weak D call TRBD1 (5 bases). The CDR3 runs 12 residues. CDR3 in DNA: TGTTCCAGCAGTTCGACAGATCAGCCCCAGCATTTT. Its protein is CSSSSTDQPQHF.

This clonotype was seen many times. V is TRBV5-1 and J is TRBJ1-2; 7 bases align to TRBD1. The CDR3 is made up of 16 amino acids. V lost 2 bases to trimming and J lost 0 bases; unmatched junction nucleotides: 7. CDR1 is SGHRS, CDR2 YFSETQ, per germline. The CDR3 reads CASSLTGARANYGYTF. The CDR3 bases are TGCGCCAGCAGCTTAACAGGGGCTCGAGCTAACTATGGCTACACCTTC.

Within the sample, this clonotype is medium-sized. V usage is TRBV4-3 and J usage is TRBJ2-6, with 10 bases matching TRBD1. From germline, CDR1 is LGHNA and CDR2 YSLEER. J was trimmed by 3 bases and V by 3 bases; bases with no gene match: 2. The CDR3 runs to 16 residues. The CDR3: CASSQGTGVGANVLTF. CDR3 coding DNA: TGCGCCAGCAGCCAGGGGACAGGGGTTGGGGCCAACGTCCTGACTTTC.

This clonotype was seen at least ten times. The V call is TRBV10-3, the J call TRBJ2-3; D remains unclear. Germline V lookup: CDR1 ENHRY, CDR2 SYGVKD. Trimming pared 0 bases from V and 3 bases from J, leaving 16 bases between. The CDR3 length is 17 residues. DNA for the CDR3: TGTGCCATCAGTGAGTCAATTTCCTTCGCTGATACAGATACGCAGTATTTT. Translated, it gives CAISESISFADTDTQYF.

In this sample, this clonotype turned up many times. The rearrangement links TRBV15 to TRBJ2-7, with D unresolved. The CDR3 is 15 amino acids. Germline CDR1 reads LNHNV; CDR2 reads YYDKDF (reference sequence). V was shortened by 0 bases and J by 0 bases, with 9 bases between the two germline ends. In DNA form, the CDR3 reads TGTGCCACCAGCAGAGAGATTCCAGGCTCCTACGAGCAGTACTTC. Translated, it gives CATSREIPGSYEQYF.

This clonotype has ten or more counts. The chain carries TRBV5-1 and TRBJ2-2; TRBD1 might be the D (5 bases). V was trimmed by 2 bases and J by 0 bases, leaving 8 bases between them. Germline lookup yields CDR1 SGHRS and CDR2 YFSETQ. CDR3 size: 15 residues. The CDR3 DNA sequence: TGCGCCAGCAGCTTCAGGGATCCGAACACCGGGGAGCTGTTTTTT. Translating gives CASSFRDPNTGELFF.

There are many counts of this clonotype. The CDR3 protein is CSARYQETQYF. The CDR3 DNA reads as TGCAGTGCTAGATACCAAGAGACCCAGTACTTC. V usage is TRBV20-1 and J usage is TRBJ2-5; D remains unclear. The CDR3 loop spans 11 amino acids. Germline-derived CDR1 and CDR2 are DFQATT and SNEGSKA (reference sequence). V shed 2 bases and J shed 0 bases, with 1 base lying between them.

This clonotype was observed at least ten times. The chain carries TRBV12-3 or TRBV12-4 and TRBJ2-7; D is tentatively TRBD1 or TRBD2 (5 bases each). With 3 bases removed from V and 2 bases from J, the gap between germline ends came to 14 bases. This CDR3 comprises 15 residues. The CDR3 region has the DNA TGTGCCAGCAGTTTCGGGCGAAGGGGACCCTACGAGCAGTACTTC. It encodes CASSFGRRGPYEQYF.

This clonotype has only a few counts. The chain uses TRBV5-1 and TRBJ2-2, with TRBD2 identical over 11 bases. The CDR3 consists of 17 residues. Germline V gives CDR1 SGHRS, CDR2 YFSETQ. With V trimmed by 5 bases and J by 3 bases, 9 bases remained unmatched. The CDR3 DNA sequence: TGCGCCAGCAGTCTGAGACTAGCGGGGACGGACACCGGGGAGCTGTTTTTT. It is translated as CASSLRLAGTDTGELFF.

The CDR3 nucleotides are TGCGCCAGCAGCTTGGGGACTGCTTCCTACGAGCAGTACTTC. Amino acid sequence: CASSLGTASYEQYF. J is TRBJ2-7 and V is TRBV5-1; D is possibly TRBD2 (5 bases). Trimming removed 0 bases at V and 1 base at J, with 8 bases between. Germline V gene lookup returns CDR1 SGHRS and CDR2 YFSETQ. This CDR3 has 14 residues.

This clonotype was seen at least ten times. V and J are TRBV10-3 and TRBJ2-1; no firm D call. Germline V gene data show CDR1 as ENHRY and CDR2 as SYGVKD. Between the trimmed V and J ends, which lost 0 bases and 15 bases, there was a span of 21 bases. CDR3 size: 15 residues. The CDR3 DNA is TGTGCCATCAGTGAGTCGTACGATGGGGAACGCCATCCGTTCTTC. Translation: CAISESYDGERHPFF.

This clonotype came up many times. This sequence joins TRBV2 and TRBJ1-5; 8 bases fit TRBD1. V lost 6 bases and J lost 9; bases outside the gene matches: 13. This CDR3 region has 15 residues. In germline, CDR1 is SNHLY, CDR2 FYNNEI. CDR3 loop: CASRPDRAGGRPQHF. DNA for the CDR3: TGTGCCAGCAGGCCGGACAGGGCCGGGGGGCGGCCCCAGCATTTT.